These 28 T cell receptor beta chains share one sample of origin, sequenced in a study of long-term antiretroviral therapy in people with HIV. The assay, immunoSEQ v3.0, was run at survey level. Data came from immunoSEQ multiplex PCR; TCRdb stores just in-frame clones and leaves some out. The data show some 11,000 clones, around 76% seen once. The sample here was unsorted PBMCs, taken around 8 years after starting antiretroviral therapy. These receptors all stem from a man in his forties or fifties with HIV.

This chain links TRBV27 with TRBJ2-7; D possibly corresponds to TRBD2 (5 bases). Germline loops: CDR1 MNHEY, CDR2 SMNVEV (reference sequence). The CDR3 covers 13 residues. Trimming removed 6 bases at V and 0 bases at J, with 9 bases between. For the CDR3, the DNA is TGTGCCAGCAGGGACTTAACCTCCTACGAGCAGTACTTC. Translated: CASRDLTSYEQYF.

V is TRBV27 and J is TRBJ2-2; possibly TRBD1 or TRBD2 for D (5 bases each). Germline CDR1 reads MNHEY; CDR2 reads SMNVEV (reference sequence). The CDR3 length is 15 residues. V was clipped by 1 base and J by 5 bases, with 11 bases between them. CDR3 in amino acids: CASSLYGANTGELFF. CDR3 coding DNA: TGTGCCAGCAGTTTATACGGGGCAAATACCGGGGAGCTGTTTTTT.

This chain uses TRBV20-1 with TRBJ1-4, with 7 bases matching TRBD1. Germline CDR1 reads DFQATT; CDR2 reads SNEGSKA (reference sequence). The CDR3 is 11 amino acids. V lost 1 base, J lost 12 bases, and 2 bases stayed unmatched. The CDR3 DNA is TGCAGTGCTAGAGGTGGGACAGAACTGTTTTTT. This codes for CSARGGTELFF.

V gene TRBV25-1 combines with J gene TRBJ2-3; 10 bases align to TRBD2. Germline V gene data show CDR1 as MGHDK and CDR2 as SYGVNS. The CDR3 loop spans 15 amino acids. The V and J ends lost 4 bases and 0 bases, in that order; junction bases with no gene match: 1. CDR3 sequence (DNA): TGTGCCAGCAGTGGTAGCGGGGGGAGCACAGATACGCAGTATTTT. It codes for CASSGSGGSTDTQYF. Filled out from reference TRBV25-1 and TRBJ2-3, the complete variable domain reads EADIYQTPRYLVIGTGKKITLECSQTMGHDKMYWYQQDPGMELHLIHYSYGVNSTEKGDLSSESTVSRIRTEHFPLTLESARPSHTSQYLCASSGSGGSTDTQYFGPGTRLTVL.

The V and J genes are TRBV27 and TRBJ2-7, with D possibly called TRBD1 or TRBD2 (5 bases each). The CDR3 extends over 14 amino acids. Germline assignment: CDR1 MNHEY and CDR2 SMNVEV (reference sequence). Trimming took off 6 bases at V and 4 bases at J, with 16 bases between the two ends. The CDR3, as DNA: TGTGCCAGCAGCCAGGTGGGACCAGGGTACGAGCAGTACTTC. Translating it yields CASSQVGPGYEQYF.

The V and J genes are TRBV5-1 and TRBJ2-5; 8 nucleotides align to TRBD1. The J segment lost 3 bases and the V segment lost 3 bases, leaving 10 bases of the junction unmatched. The CDR3 runs to 16 residues. Germline-derived CDR1 and CDR2 are SGHRS and YFSETQ. The CDR3 loop reads CASSSPPDRVKETQYF. CDR3 DNA sequence: TGCGCCAGCAGCTCCCCCCCGGACAGGGTAAAAGAGACCCAGTACTTC.

The J gene is TRBJ1-1, the V gene TRBV30; 7 positions match TRBD1. The germline CDR1 and CDR2 sequences are GTSNPN and SVGIG (reference sequence). V trimming: 2 bases; J trimming: 7 bases; junction bases outside the gene matches: 4. The CDR3 extends over 12 amino acids. CDR3 protein: CAWSPGGDEAFF. As DNA, the CDR3 is TGTGCCTGGAGTCCAGGGGGAGATGAAGCTTTCTTT.

J is TRBJ2-3 and V is TRBV19; 13 bases are a match to TRBD2. This CDR3 is built from 15 residues. CDR1 is LNHDA, CDR2 SQIVND, per germline (reference sequence). The trim removed 3 bases at V and 4 bases at J, leaving 1 base unmatched. The CDR3 region is CASSIGTSGADTQYF. The DNA for the CDR3 is TGTGCCAGTAGTATTGGGACTAGCGGGGCAGATACGCAGTATTTT.

The chain couples TRBV10-2 to TRBJ2-7; 9 bases line up with TRBD1. CDR3 length: 13 residues. Germline loops: CDR1 WSHSY, CDR2 SAAADI. The ends lost 6 bases at V and 3 bases at J; junction bases unmatched: 3. CDR3 bases: TGCGCCAGCAGACAGGGGGCTATCTACGAGCAGTACTTC. It codes for CASRQGAIYEQYF.

The chain joins TRBV4-1 to TRBJ2-7, with unresolved D. CDR1 is MGHRA and CDR2 is YSYEKL in the germline V gene. This CDR3 is 14 amino acids long. Trimming stripped 0 bases from V and 5 bases from J, with 11 bases between. CDR3 in DNA: TGCGCCAGCAGCCAAGAAGGCCTACGGGACGAGCAGTACTTC. This translates into CASSQEGLRDEQYF.

This chain joins TRBV5-4 and TRBJ1-1, with a weak D call TRBD1 (6 bases). V was cut by 0 bases and J by 8 bases, with 17 bases left in between. This CDR3 comprises 15 residues. Germline V CDR1 and CDR2: SGHNT, YYREEE (reference sequence). This chain's CDR3 is CASSLDVGAGAEAFF. CDR3 nucleotide sequence: TGTGCCAGCAGCTTGGACGTAGGGGCAGGGGCAGAAGCTTTCTTT. Filled out from reference TRBV5-4 and TRBJ1-1, the complete variable domain reads ETGVTQSPTHLIKTRGQQVTLRCSSQSGHNTVSWYQQALGQGPQFIFQYYREEENGRGNFPPRFSGLQFPNYSSELNVNALELDDSALYLCASSLDVGAGAEAFFGQGTRLTVV.

This clone was recorded only once. This chain connects TRBV7-8 to TRBJ1-5; 9 bases fit TRBD1. Germline-derived CDR1 and CDR2 are SGHVS and FQNEAQ. This CDR3 region has 14 residues. Trimming cost V 8 bases and J 1 base; bases outside gene matches: 3. In DNA form, the CDR3 reads TGTGCCAGCGGGGGGACAGGGAGCAATCAGCCCCAGCATTTT. It translates to CASGGTGSNQPQHF.

The gene calls are TRBV27 and TRBJ1-5; D is possibly TRBD1 (6 bases). Trimming pared 6 bases from V and 4 bases from J, leaving 13 bases between. The CDR3 covers 14 residues. Germline-derived CDR1 and CDR2 are MNHEY and SMNVEV (reference sequence). This chain's CDR3 is CASSLTGINQPQHF. CDR3 in DNA: TGTGCCAGCAGCCTGACAGGTATTAATCAGCCCCAGCATTTT.

The genes are TRBV5-6 and TRBJ2-3; D is tentatively TRBD1 or TRBD2 (5 bases each). V was trimmed by 3 bases and J by 6 bases, leaving 11 bases between them. Germline V gene lookup returns CDR1 SGHDT and CDR2 YYEEEE. This CDR3 spans 13 amino acids. CDR3 sequence reads: CASSSGPGDTQYF. Here the CDR3 DNA reads TGTGCCAGCAGCTCGGGACCGGGGGATACGCAGTATTTT. The whole variable domain, filled in from reference TRBV5-6 and TRBJ2-3, reads DAGVTQSPTHLIKTRGQQVTLRCSPKSGHDTVSWYQQALGQGPQFIFQYYEEEERQRGNFPDRFSGHQFPNYSSELNVNALLLGDSALYLCASSSGPGDTQYFGPGTRLTVL.

This chain joins TRBV6-5 and TRBJ1-1; D gene ambiguous. The germline V gene has CDR1 MNHEY and CDR2 SVGAGI. The CDR3 length is 15 residues. The V end lost 0 bases, the J end lost 1 base, and 9 bases lay between the germline ends. The CDR3 spells CASSYSYAANTEAFF. CDR3 in DNA: TGTGCCAGCAGTTACTCGTATGCGGCGAACACTGAAGCTTTCTTT.

This clone showed up just a few times. The chain has TRBV7-8 and TRBJ1-1; D is ambiguous. V was trimmed by 1 base and J by 5 bases, leaving 5 bases between them. Germline CDR1 reads SGHVS; CDR2 reads FQNEAQ. There are 12 residues in the CDR3. CDR3 coding DNA: TGTGCCAGCAGCTTAGGGGCGACTGAAGCTTTCTTT. Its protein product is CASSLGATEAFF.

V is TRBV29-1 and J is TRBJ2-7, with 7 nucleotides matching TRBD1. Germline V gene sequence: CDR1 SQVTM, CDR2 ANQGSEA. The junction had 7 bases not matched to a gene; V was cut back by 0 bases and J by 2 bases. The CDR3 is 15 amino acids. CDR3 loop: CSVEDGQGVTYEQYF. CDR3 bases: TGCAGCGTTGAAGATGGGCAGGGGGTGACCTACGAGCAGTACTTC.

The rearrangement uses TRBV27 and TRBJ2-4, with 7 bases identical to TRBD2. CDR3 length equals 13 residues. Germline CDR1 MNHEY, CDR2 SMNVEV (reference sequence). The V and J ends lost 8 bases and 5 bases, in that order; junction bases with no gene match: 6. The CDR3 DNA reads as TGTGCCAGCGGCTTAGGGAGGGAAAACATTCAGTACTTC. Its translation is CASGLGRENIQYF.

V and J are TRBV13 and TRBJ2-3; 9 nucleotides match TRBD1. J gave up 4 bases and V 5 bases, and 4 bases lay outside the gene matches. The germline gives CDR1 PRHDT, CDR2 FYEKMQ (reference sequence). The CDR3 is 14 amino acids. The CDR3 nucleotides read TGTGCCAGCAGCCATGGGGACAGGGCAGATACGCAGTATTTT. It translates to CASSHGDRADTQYF.

This clone has a handful of counts. The V gene is TRBV11-3, the J gene TRBJ2-1; D is tentatively TRBD1 or TRBD2 (5 bases each). V lost 4 bases, J lost 13 bases, and 17 bases lay in between. This CDR3 region has 13 residues. Germline CDR1 and CDR2: SGHNT and YENEEA. DNA of the CDR3: TGTGCCAGCAGCTCCCCGGGACCCCCCAATCAGTTCTTC. It encodes CASSSPGPPNQFF.

The chain couples TRBV14 to TRBJ2-1; possibly TRBD1 for D (5 bases). The germline V gene encodes CDR1 SGHDN and CDR2 FVKESK. This CDR3 region has 19 residues. Between the trimmed V and J ends, which lost 7 bases and 0 bases, there was a span of 25 bases. CDR3 residues: CASTSTSDMTISSYNEQFF. As DNA, the CDR3 is TGTGCCAGCACGTCAACTTCGGACATGACGATAAGCTCCTACAATGAGCAGTTCTTC.

J is TRBJ1-5 and V is TRBV6-1; no clear D gene. The CDR3 runs 16 residues. The V end was cut by 2 bases, the J end by 1 base, with 12 bases between. Germline assignment: CDR1 MNHNS and CDR2 SASEGT. CDR3 protein: CASSERSIVSNQPQHF. Written as DNA, the CDR3 is TGTGCCAGCAGTGAAAGAAGTATTGTAAGCAATCAGCCCCAGCATTTT.

The V gene is TRBV10-3, the J gene TRBJ1-1, with D hard to call. V was trimmed by 2 bases and J by 5 bases, leaving 12 bases between them. Germline CDR1 and CDR2: ENHRY and SYGVKD. The CDR3 loop spans 14 amino acids. Written as DNA, the CDR3 is TGTGCCATCAGTGAGACATCTGATGGGACTGAAGCTTTCTTT. Protein sequence: CAISETSDGTEAFF.

This rearrangement joins TRBV9 to TRBJ2-7; 10 bases line up with TRBD1. The junction had 10 bases not matched to a gene; V was cut back by 4 bases and J by 3 bases. Per the germline V gene, CDR1 is SGDLS and CDR2 is YYNGEE. CDR3 size: 16 residues. CDR3 sequence: CASSPTGTGALYEQYF. The CDR3 DNA is TGTGCCAGCAGCCCGACCGGGACAGGGGCTCTCTACGAGCAGTACTTC.

This chain connects TRBV10-2 to TRBJ1-2; D unclear. Between the trimmed V and J ends, which lost 4 bases and 7 bases, there was a span of 22 bases. This CDR3 has 16 residues. Germline assignment: CDR1 WSHSY and CDR2 SAAADI. The CDR3 DNA follows: TGCGCCAGCAGTGGGAAAGGCCCGGGTTCGGTAGCTGGCTACACCTTC. It encodes CASSGKGPGSVAGYTF.

This clone has a single count. V usage is TRBV27 and J usage is TRBJ2-3, with 8 bases fitting TRBD1. V gave up 8 bases and J gave up 2 bases; unmatched junction bases: 9. The CDR3 totals 15 residues. Germline CDR1 and CDR2: MNHEY and SMNVEV (reference sequence). The CDR3 spells CASGLTGDHTDTQYF. DNA of the CDR3: TGTGCCAGCGGTCTGACAGGGGACCACACAGATACGCAGTATTTT.

The gene calls are TRBV5-6 and TRBJ2-7, with 14 bases that match TRBD2. After removal of 4 bases from V and 0 bases from J, the junction contained 6 bases not matched to a gene. From germline, CDR1 is SGHDT and CDR2 YYEEEE. The CDR3 spans 17 residues. The CDR3 reads CASSPLTSGGASYEQYF. In DNA form, the CDR3 reads TGTGCCAGCAGCCCGCTGACTAGCGGGGGGGCCTCCTACGAGCAGTACTTC. Complete variable domain (other parts from reference TRBV5-6 and TRBJ2-7): DAGVTQSPTHLIKTRGQQVTLRCSPKSGHDTVSWYQQALGQGPQFIFQYYEEEERQRGNFPDRFSGHQFPNYSSELNVNALLLGDSALYLCASSPLTSGGASYEQYFGPGTRLTVT.

The chain joins TRBV11-3 to TRBJ2-7; 8 nucleotides align to TRBD1. The CDR3 is 16 residues long. The J segment lost 0 bases and the V segment lost 4 bases, leaving 8 bases of the junction unmatched. CDR1 is SGHNT and CDR2 is YENEEA in the germline V gene. CDR3 nucleotides: TGTGCCAGCAGCTCCCGGGACAGGCGATACTCCTACGAGCAGTACTTC. Residues: CASSSRDRRYSYEQYF.